Listed below are T cell receptor beta chains from one sample, sequenced in a study of metastatic and nonmetastatic thyroid tumors. TCRdb reprocessed the PCR reads via MiXCR. The table has 15,000 or so clones, under 35% seen once; the top ten hold about 10%. The sample comprised blood. The receptors come from a female donor with papillary thyroid cancer or a benign thyroid nodule (not recorded which). Some clones in this sample may be carry-over from other donors' samples. The CDR3 runs from the conserved cysteine through the conserved F or W.

v_call,cdr3_aa
TRBV12-3/TRBV12-4,CASSLGQASGANVLTF
TRBV4-3,CASSSNQGRNTEAFF
TRBV7-9,CASSLDNYNEQFF
TRBV20-1,CSAIGGTRGYGYTF
TRBV15,CATRTTSGEVTQYF
TRBV27,CASSLRQGGTGELFF
TRBV11-2,CASSSSTVNTEAFF
TRBV6-5,CASSYGYRGNEKLFF
TRBV7-8,CASSLAAYSQETQYF
TRBV19,CASSKTHEAPFF
TRBV4-1,CASSPLSRGTGELFF
TRBV19,CASRVTGGGTEAFF
TRBV7-2,CASTPDTGELFF
TRBV19,CASSAGGAGNTEAFF
TRBV7-2,CASSLGQGRKETQYF
TRBV14,CASSQLTGGEAFF
TRBV6-1,CATLIGWPNSPLHF
TRBV3-1,CASSQGERRHYNEQFF
TRBV4-3,CASSNIGGANNYGYTF
TRBV4-2,CASSQDTSGGPSYNEQFF
TRBV2,CASSEVSFVREQYF
TRBV2,CASRSGEGYQPQHF
TRBV4-3,CASSQDRKHGYTF
TRBV5-1,CASSLVWNTEAFF
TRBV6-2/TRBV6-3,CASSYFSGSGEQFF
TRBV18,CASSPPDRSGDEQYF
TRBV11-2,CASSPRAGGLEDTQYF
TRBV10-3,CAIKQNVYNSPLHF
TRBV30,CARGQGVTEAFF
TRBV7-2,CASSLVRAGEQFF
TRBV5-1,CASSFTGGFGIYEQYF
TRBV12-3/TRBV12-4,CASSLGRTEAFF
TRBV19,CASSGGGLTGELFF
TRBV3-1,CASSQEGGTEAFF
TRBV20-1,CSARDYRTGIHSNQPQHF
TRBV11-2,CASSLDLAVSGNTIYF
TRBV27,CASRRDTNYEQYF
TRBV5-4,CASSSNRDRAGYTF
TRBV10-3,CALSRVGSYEQYF
TRBV25-1,CASSEFGAEKLFF
TRBV3-1,CASSRPGTEKLFF
TRBV12-3/TRBV12-4,CASSSGLASVEQYF
TRBV2,CASGGRRIWAQHF
TRBV7-7,CAGSGDISYEQYF
TRBV7-2,CASSLDEGSSYEQYF
TRBV3-1,CASSQTRKLDDEKLFF
TRBV4-1,CASSLAGGPTDTQYF
TRBV11-2,CASSLVGISYEQYF
TRBV20-1,CSARAPAGIPKSYNEQFF
TRBV7-3,CASAPGQGTGNTIYF
TRBV7-2,CASSLALPSYNEQFF
TRBV5-1,CASSWEDTQYF
TRBV27,CASSNRYDYNEQFF
TRBV15,CATSTLGLEGTLGTQYF
TRBV7-9,CASWGRGSTEAFF
TRBV12-3/TRBV12-4,CASSDTGGGNTIYF